Shown below are 21 T cell receptor beta chains from a single sample sequenced in a study of blood T cell repertoires in COVID-19. Libraries were prepared by immunoSEQ multiplex PCR; TCRdb keeps only in-frame clonotypes and omits some of them. Of 170,000 or so clones in the sample, just under 90% were seen once. Sample: peripheral blood. These TCRs come from a woman aged 18-35 years who had recovered from COVID-19.

The chain carries TRBV5-5 and TRBJ2-1, with TRBD2 matching over 13 bases. CDR1 is SGHKS and CDR2 is YYEKEE in the germline V gene (reference sequence). V was clipped by 0 bases and J by 9 bases; unmatched bases: 6. The CDR3 is 16 amino acids. CDR3 amino acids: CASSLAGTSGKGEQFF. The CDR3 DNA follows: TGTGCCAGCAGCTTGGCTGGGACTAGCGGGAAGGGTGAGCAGTTCTTC.

The V call is TRBV3-1 (or the pseudogene TRBV3-2), the J call TRBJ2-7; no reliable D call. V shed 0 bases and J shed 4 bases, with 4 bases lying between them. This CDR3 contains 12 residues. Germline CDR1 reads LGHDT; CDR2 reads YNNKEL (reference sequence). The CDR3: CASSQDLYEQYF. CDR3 DNA: TGTGCCAGCAGCCAAGACCTATACGAGCAGTACTTC.

This chain uses TRBV5-5 with TRBJ2-7; 8 bases map to TRBD2. Germline CDR1 reads SGHKS; CDR2 reads YYEKEE (reference sequence). V dropped 2 bases and J dropped 3; count of bases not matched to a gene: 4. CDR3 length: 14 residues. This CDR3 reads CASSLAGVDYEQYV. DNA of the CDR3: TGTGCCAGCAGCTTAGCGGGAGTGGACTACGAGCAGTACGTC.

The rearrangement joins TRBV20-1 to TRBJ2-1; 11 bases align to TRBD1. Looked up from germline, CDR1 is DFQATT and CDR2 is SNEGSKA (reference sequence). V trimming: 3 bases; J trimming: 15 bases; junction bases outside the gene matches: 1. CDR3 size: 10 residues. The CDR3: CSARGTGGFF. The CDR3 DNA follows: TGCAGTGCTAGGGGGACAGGGGGGTTCTTC.

CDR3 nucleotides: TGTGCCAGCAGCACCTCTCGGGGGTTCAAAACCGGGGAGCTGTTTTTT. Translation gives CASSTSRGFKTGELFF. V gene TRBV7-2 combines with J gene TRBJ2-2, with D tentatively TRBD2 (6 bases). This CDR3 region has 16 residues. Germline V CDR1 and CDR2: SGHTA, FQGNSA. V was pared by 5 bases and J by 5 bases, with 18 bases between.

The chain joins TRBV24-1 to TRBJ2-1, with TRBD2 matching over 11 bases. Germline-derived CDR1 and CDR2 are KGHDR and SFDVKD. CDR3 size: 15 residues. The V and J ends lost 3 bases and 14 bases, in that order; junction bases with no gene match: 11. Here the CDR3 reads CATSDTPGLAVDKFF. For the CDR3, the DNA is TGTGCCACCAGTGATACCCCGGGACTAGCGGTCGATAAGTTCTTC.

This chain uses TRBV6-5 with TRBJ2-1; 8 bases are a match to TRBD1. Germline-derived CDR1 and CDR2 are MNHEY and SVGAGI. The CDR3 runs to 15 residues. V shed 7 bases and J 3 bases; nucleotides not matched to a gene: 8. The CDR3 is CASIMGQVSYNEQFF. The CDR3 nucleotides read TGTGCCAGCATCATGGGACAGGTTAGCTACAATGAGCAGTTCTTC.

This chain's CDR3 is CASSPIRDITPLHF. The CDR3 DNA reads TGTGCCAGCAGCCCCATCCGGGACATAACACCCCTCCACTTT. The V and J genes are TRBV7-9 and TRBJ1-6; D might be TRBD1 (6 bases). The germline V and J ends were trimmed by 5 bases and 11 bases, with 16 bases remaining between them. The CDR3 is 14 amino acids. The germline CDR1 and CDR2 sequences are SEHNR and FQNEAQ (reference sequence).

The chain employs TRBV1 and TRBJ2-7; the table's TRBD2 call for D was not verified on the DNA. TRBV1 is a pseudogene. This CDR3 is built from 13 residues. The CDR3 nucleotides are TGCACCAGCAGCCAAGATCTAGGTTACGAGCAGTACTTC. It encodes CTSSQDLGYEQYF.

The rearrangement uses TRBV9 and TRBJ2-1; 8 positions agree with TRBD2. From germline, CDR1 is SGDLS and CDR2 YYNGEE. CDR3 length equals 17 residues. The V and J ends lost 0 bases and 4 bases, in that order; junction bases with no gene match: 9. The DNA for the CDR3 is TGTGCCAGCAGCGTAGGCGCCGGGACTAGTAGGTACAATGAGCAGTTCTTC. Translated, it gives CASSVGAGTSRYNEQFF.

The CDR3 bases are TGTGCCAGCAGGTCGACAGTGAACACTGAAGCTTTCTTT. Its protein is CASRSTVNTEAFF. V is TRBV6-5 and J is TRBJ1-1; D is possibly TRBD1 (5 bases). Per germline, CDR1 MNHEY and CDR2 SVGAGI. The CDR3 spans 13 residues. V dropped 6 bases and J dropped 0 bases, with 8 bases sitting between them.

The CDR3 region is CASSLNGGSYEQYF. CDR3 bases: TGTGCCAGCAGTTTAAACGGGGGCTCCTACGAGCAGTACTTC. This rearrangement joins TRBV27 to TRBJ2-7; TRBD2 might be the D (6 bases). Trimming left V 2 bases short and J 0 bases short, with 8 bases between. The CDR3 covers 14 residues. Germline CDR1 MNHEY, CDR2 SMNVEV (reference sequence).

V is TRBV19 and J is TRBJ2-1, with 11 bases matching TRBD2. CDR1 and CDR2 from the germline V gene are LNHDA and SQIVND (reference sequence). V dropped 4 bases and J dropped 8; count of bases not matched to a gene: 7. The CDR3 is 15 amino acids. The CDR3 is CASSRRLAGKDEQFF. In nucleotides, the CDR3 is TGTGCCAGTAGTAGAAGACTAGCGGGAAAGGATGAGCAGTTCTTC. The whole variable domain, remainder taken from reference TRBV19 and TRBJ2-1, is DGGITQSPKYLFRKEGQNVTLSCEQNLNHDAMYWYRQDPGQGLRLIYYSQIVNDFQKGDIAEGYSVSREKKESFPLTVTSAQKNPTAFYLCASSRRLAGKDEQFFGPGTRLTVL.

The chain recombines TRBV7-9 with TRBJ2-2, with 9 bases that match TRBD1. CDR1 is SEHNR, CDR2 FQNEAQ, per germline (reference sequence). This CDR3 contains 15 residues. V lost 5 bases and J lost 5; bases outside the gene matches: 6. The CDR3 DNA sequence: TGTGCCAGCAGCGGGTCGACAGGGGGAACCGGGGAGCTGTTTTTT. It translates to CASSGSTGGTGELFF.

This sequence joins TRBV11-1 and TRBJ1-5, with D possibly being TRBD1 (5 bases). CDR1 is SGHAT, CDR2 FQDESV, per germline (reference sequence). The ends were cut back, 1 base at V and 3 bases at J, with 10 bases in the middle. This CDR3 comprises 15 residues. The CDR3 reads CASSLDDSYNQPQHF. CDR3 nucleotide sequence: TGTGCCAGCAGCTTAGACGACAGCTACAATCAGCCCCAGCATTTT.

The V and J genes are TRBV23-1 and TRBJ2-7; TRBD2 matches at 8 bases. TRBV23-1 is reported as an ORF; its role is uncertain. With V trimmed by 0 bases and J by 5 bases, 6 bases remained unmatched. The CDR3 has 15 amino acids. CDR3 in amino acids: CASSQSSAGEDEQYV. The CDR3 DNA reads as TGCGCCAGCAGTCAATCGTCAGCGGGAGAGGACGAGCAGTACGTC.

The V gene is TRBV30, the J gene TRBJ1-1; the D is unclear. Trimming took 5 bases from V and 4 from J, leaving 14 bases between them. The CDR3 runs to 13 residues. Germline CDR1 is GTSNPN and CDR2 is SVGIG (reference sequence). The CDR3, as DNA: TGTGCCTGGGCGATTATAGAGGGCACTGAAGCTTTCTTT. It translates to CAWAIIEGTEAFF.

This rearrangement joins TRBV3-1 (or the pseudogene TRBV3-2) to TRBJ2-5, with 8 bases aligning to TRBD2. Trimming took 0 bases from V and 6 from J; bases not matched to a gene: 6. Germline V CDR1 and CDR2: LGHDT, YNNKEL (reference sequence). The CDR3 length is 15 residues. CDR3 sequence reads: CASSQEGSGTKTQYF. CDR3 in DNA: TGTGCCAGCAGCCAAGAAGGTAGCGGGACAAAGACCCAGTACTTC.

In regard to this clone: Distinct nucleotide sequences in the sample also encode this CDR3. This sequence joins TRBV7-8 and TRBJ2-7, with 7 bases lining up with TRBD2. The CDR3 has 13 amino acids. J lost 5 bases, V lost 1 base, and 2 bases had no gene match. Germline values: CDR1 SGHVS, CDR2 FQNEAQ. CDR3 loop: CASSLDRGDEQYV. DNA for the CDR3: TGTGCCAGCAGCTTAGATCGGGGGGACGAGCAGTACGTC.

This clone has just one count. In nucleotides, the CDR3 is TGTGCCAGCAGCGTAGAAGAACAGCCAAGAATGAACACTGAAGCTTTCTTT. This gives the protein CASSVEEQPRMNTEAFF. This chain connects TRBV9 to TRBJ1-1; D is unresolved. V lost 0 bases to trimming and J lost 0 bases, with 15 bases between them. Germline lookup yields CDR1 SGDLS and CDR2 YYNGEE. This CDR3 comprises 17 residues.

The genes are TRBV5-1 and TRBJ2-3, with 15 bases matching TRBD2. In germline, CDR1 is SGHRS, CDR2 YFSETQ. The length of the CDR3 is 17 residues. V lost 4 bases to trimming and J lost 2 bases; unmatched junction nucleotides: 5. The CDR3: CASSTGLAGGPTDTQYF. Written as DNA, the CDR3 is TGCGCCAGCAGCACGGGACTAGCGGGAGGTCCCACAGATACGCAGTATTTT.